Reported below is one TCR beta chain. The protocol was immunoSEQ multiplex PCR, while the TCRdb copy is restricted to in-frame clones and leaves out a portion. This sample has around 25,000 clones, with approximately 90% found just once. CDR3 size: 15 residues. The V end was cut by 2 bases, the J end by 4 bases, with 14 bases between. Germline V gene lookup returns CDR1 MGHRA and CDR2 YSYEKL. The sample is drawn from a study of preoperative IRX-2 immunotherapy in early breast cancer. The treatment is: preoperative locoregional IRX-2 cytokine immunotherapy. The receptor's source is a human donor with breast cancer. Sample: tumor tissue, taken after IRX-2 immunotherapy. The genes are TRBV4-1 and TRBJ1-2, with D tentatively TRBD1 (6 bases). CDR3 sequence: CASSQNRDTIYGYTF. The DNA of the CDR3 is TGCGCCAGCAGCCAAAACCGGGACACTATCTATGGCTACACCTTC.